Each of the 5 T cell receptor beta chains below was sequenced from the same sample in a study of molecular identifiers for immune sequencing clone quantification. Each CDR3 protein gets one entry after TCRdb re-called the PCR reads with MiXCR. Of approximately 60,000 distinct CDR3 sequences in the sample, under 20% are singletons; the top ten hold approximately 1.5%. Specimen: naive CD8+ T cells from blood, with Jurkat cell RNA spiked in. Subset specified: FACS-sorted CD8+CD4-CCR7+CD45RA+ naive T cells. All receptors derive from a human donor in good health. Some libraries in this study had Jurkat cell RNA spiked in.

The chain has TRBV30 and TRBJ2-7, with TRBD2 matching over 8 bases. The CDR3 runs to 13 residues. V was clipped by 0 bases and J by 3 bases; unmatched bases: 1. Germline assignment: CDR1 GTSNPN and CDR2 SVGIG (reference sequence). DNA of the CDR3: TGTGCCTGGAGTGTGAGCGGGGGCTACGAGCAGTACTTC. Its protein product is CAWSVSGGYEQYF.

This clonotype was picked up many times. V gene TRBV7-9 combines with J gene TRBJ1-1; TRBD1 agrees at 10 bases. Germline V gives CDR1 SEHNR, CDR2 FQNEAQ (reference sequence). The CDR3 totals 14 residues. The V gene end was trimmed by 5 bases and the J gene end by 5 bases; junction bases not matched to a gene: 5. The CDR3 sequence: CASSTGQGETEAFF. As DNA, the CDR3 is TGTGCCAGCAGCACCGGACAGGGGGAAACTGAAGCTTTCTTT.

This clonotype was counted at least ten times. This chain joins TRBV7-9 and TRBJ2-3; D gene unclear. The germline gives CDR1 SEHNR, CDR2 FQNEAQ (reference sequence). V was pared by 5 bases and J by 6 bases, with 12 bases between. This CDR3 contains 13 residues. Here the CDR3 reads CASSPEVMDTQYF. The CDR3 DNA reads TGTGCCAGCAGCCCAGAAGTCATGGATACGCAGTATTTT.

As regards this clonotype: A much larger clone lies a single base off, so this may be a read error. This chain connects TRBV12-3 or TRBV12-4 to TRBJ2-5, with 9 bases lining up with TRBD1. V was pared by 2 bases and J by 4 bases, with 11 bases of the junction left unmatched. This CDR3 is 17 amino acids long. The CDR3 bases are TGTGCCAGCAGTTTAAAATTAAGGAGGACAGGGGCAGAGACCCAGTACTTC. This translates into CASSLKLRRTGAETQYF.

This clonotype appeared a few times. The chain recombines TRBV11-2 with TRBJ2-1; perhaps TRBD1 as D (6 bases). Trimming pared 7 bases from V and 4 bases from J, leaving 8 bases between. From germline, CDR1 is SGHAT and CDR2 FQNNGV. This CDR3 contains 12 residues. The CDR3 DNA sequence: TGTGCCAGCACAGACAGGTACAATGAGCAGTTCTTC. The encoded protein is CASTDRYNEQFF.